A selection of T cell receptor beta chains follows, all from one sample in a study of human T cells and chemical hapten exposure. In TCRdb, the RACE reads were re-called with MiXCR into one record per CDR3 protein. The sample records about 120,000 distinct CDR3 sequences, 12% being singletons. Sequencing was performed on whole blood, taken in connection with sensitization to the hapten diphenylcyclopropenone (DPC). These receptors all come from a woman between 45 and 65 years old with alopecia areata. Some clones in this sample may be carry-over from other donors' samples. Each CDR3 is given with its conserved first and last residue. The order of the fields is V gene, clone size, J gene, D gene, CDR3 DNA, CDR3 protein. D genes are given only for firm matches. The size entry is marked missing in some rows and otherwise reads once, few, many or a size class.

TRBV6-6	-	TRBJ1-4	TRBD1	TGTGCCAGCAGTCTACGTGGGACAGGGGGTGTCCTGTTTTTT	CASSLRGTGGVLFF
TRBV11-2	few	TRBJ2-7	-	TGTGCCAGCAGGGAACAGGGATTAGGCTCCTACGAGCAGTACTTC	CASREQGLGSYEQYF
TRBV3-1	-	TRBJ2-4	-	TGTGCCAGCAGCCCTGGGACGGAGATTCAGTACTTC	CASSPGTEIQYF
TRBV28	many	TRBJ1-6	-	TGTGCCAGCAGGGGGTGGAGTTCACCCCTCCACTTT	CASRGWSSPLHF
TRBV29-1	once	TRBJ2-7	-	TGCAGCGTTGGAACAGACGAGCAGTACTTC	CSVGTDEQYF
TRBV12-3/TRBV12-4	few	TRBJ2-7	TRBD2	TGTGCCAGCAGTCCGCAGGGACTAGTTTCCGACGAGCAGTACTTC	CASSPQGLVSDEQYF
TRBV7-9	few	TRBJ2-5	TRBD2	TGTGCCAGCAGCTTACTAGCGGGAGTCGGCCAAGAGACCCAGTACTTC	CASSLLAGVGQETQYF
TRBV7-8	many	TRBJ2-3	TRBD2	TGTGCCAGCAGCTTAGCTTTGGCTAGCGGGGGCACAGATACGCAGTATTTT	CASSLALASGGTDTQYF
TRBV15	few	TRBJ1-5	-	TGTGCCACCAGCAGGCTAAGCAATCAGCCCCAGCATTTT	CATSRLSNQPQHF
TRBV28	many	TRBJ2-7	-	TGTGCCAGCAGTTTAATCGGGGGTGTTAGCTCCTACGAGCAGTACTTC	CASSLIGGVSSYEQYF
TRBV11-3	-	TRBJ2-7	-	TGTGCCAGCAGCTTAGCGGTTGGATACGAGCAGTACTTC	CASSLAVGYEQYF
TRBV5-8	many	TRBJ1-5	-	TGTGCCAGCAGCTTGGGGGACATCAGCAATCAGCCCCAGCATTTT	CASSLGDISNQPQHF
TRBV18	-	TRBJ2-3	-	TGTGCCAGCCTTCTGGGGGGCACAGATACGCAGTATTTT	CASLLGGTDTQYF
TRBV6-5	many	TRBJ1-2	TRBD1	TGTGCCAGCAGTGGGCCGGGACAGGGGGTTGGCTACACCTTC	CASSGPGQGVGYTF
TRBV5-1	-	TRBJ2-2	-	TGCGCCAGCAGCTTCACCCCCCGGGAGCTGTTTTTT	CASSFTPRELFF
TRBV7-8	many	TRBJ2-3	TRBD2	TGTGCCAGCAGCTTCCAGGCGGGGGGGTACTCGCCTTCTAGCACAGATACGCAGTATTTT	CASSFQAGGYSPSSTDTQYF
TRBV5-1	-	TRBJ2-1	TRBD2	TGCGCCAGCAGCCCGAGCGGGAAGTCCTACAATGAGCAGTTCTTC	CASSPSGKSYNEQFF
TRBV20-1	many	TRBJ2-7	-	TGCAGTGCTAGAGGCTCATGGGAATACGAGCAGTACTTC	CSARGSWEYEQYF
TRBV20-1	-	TRBJ2-6	-	TGCAGTGCTTCAACCCCAGGGAACTCTGGGACCAACGTCCTGACTTTC	CSASTPGNSGTNVLTF
TRBV2	many	TRBJ2-5	-	TGTGCCAGCAGTGAAAAGACTACAGAGACCCAGTACTTC	CASSEKTTETQYF
TRBV24-1	-	TRBJ1-2	-	TGTGCCACCAGTGACTACGGACAGAACTATGGCTACACCTTC	CATSDYGQNYGYTF
TRBV6-2/TRBV6-3	many	TRBJ2-3	-	TGTGCCAGCAGTTACGGCGGGGGCACAGATACGCAGTATTTT	CASSYGGGTDTQYF
TRBV29-1	-	TRBJ2-3	TRBD1	TGCAGCGTTGAAAGACAGGGGGCAGATACGCAGTATTTT	CSVERQGADTQYF
TRBV5-5	-	TRBJ1-1	-	TGTGCCAGCAGCTTGTCGAGGGGCGTTGAACACACTGAAGCTTTCTTT	CASSLSRGVEHTEAFF
TRBV18	few	TRBJ1-3	-	TGTGCCAGCTCACCAGGAGTGGAAAACCGAAACACCATATATTTT	CASSPGVENRNTIYF
TRBV7-9	many	TRBJ1-1	-	TGTGCCAGCAGCAACAGTGGGATGAACACTGAAGCTTTCTTT	CASSNSGMNTEAFF
TRBV3-1	few	TRBJ1-5	-	TGTGCCAGCAGAAATCAGGGGAGCAATCAGCCCCAGCATTTT	CASRNQGSNQPQHF